This T cell receptor beta chain was obtained from a study of graft-versus-host responses after intestinal transplantation. In the case of this clone: Its antigen is unknown.

Study observations and caveats: GvH clones appeared in recipient marrow, some first in ileum or blood.

Some clones are missing from TCRdb's copy, which holds only in-frame ones; the method was immunoSEQ multiplex PCR. The top ten clones hold 0.35% of a sample with about 84,000 clones, around 93% of them seen once. Germline trimming cut 3 bases from V and 1 base from J; bases unmatched to any gene: 3. The CDR3 runs 15 residues. Germline loops: CDR1 ENHRY, CDR2 SYGVKD. This receptor was identified in a human donor who was the organ donor for an intestinal transplant. Sample: unstimulated CD4+ T cells sorted from spleen or lymph node cells, taken before transplant. The rearrangement uses TRBV10-3 and TRBJ2-4; 7 nucleotides align to TRBD1. The CDR3 DNA is TGTGCCATCAGTGATAGGGGGCTTGCCAAAAACATTCAGTACTTC. This codes for CAISDRGLAKNIQYF.